What follows are 19 T cell receptor beta chains derived from one specimen sequenced in a study of T cell responses to AZD1222 COVID-19 vaccine (dated by TCRdb to the early 2020s). Libraries were built with the immunoSEQ multiplex PCR assay. In its TCRdb copy, this immuneACCESS table keeps in-frame sequences only and misses some clones. Where compared with another copy, unresolved V genes explain less than half of these, and the others have no known cause. For this sample there are roughly 140,000 clones; 82% appear just once. 4.1% of the sample is held by the ten biggest clonotypes. What the time point label conveys for this sample: baseline before first vaccination. Taken with the paper, the label for treatment or condition translates to: meningococcal conjugate vaccine given as trial control. The input for sequencing was peripheral blood, taken on day 0 of MenACWY control vaccination. Every receptor here comes from an adult in good health.

This rearrangement joins TRBV11-2 to TRBJ1-2, with D maybe TRBD1 (5 bases). The CDR3 totals 15 residues. Germline V gene lookup returns CDR1 SGHAT and CDR2 FQNNGV. The V end lost 0 bases, the J end lost 4 bases, and 12 bases lay between the germline ends. This CDR3 is CASSLEPGPRYGYTF. CDR3 sequence (DNA): TGTGCCAGCAGCTTAGAACCGGGACCGCGCTATGGCTACACCTTC.

V usage is TRBV5-1 and J usage is TRBJ2-7; D might be TRBD1 (7 bases). V lost 3 bases and J lost 4, with 14 bases in between. Germline V gene data show CDR1 as SGHRS and CDR2 as YFSETQ. The CDR3 runs to 14 residues. The CDR3 reads CASSSGGIGYEQYF. The CDR3 nucleotides are TGCGCCAGCAGCTCAGGGGGGATCGGGTACGAGCAGTACTTC.

This clone was seen only a few times. The chain recombines TRBV25-1 with TRBJ1-1, with D possibly being TRBD1 (5 bases). The V and J ends lost 1 base and 11 bases respectively, with 8 bases between them. The CDR3 is 11 residues long. Looked up from germline, CDR1 is MGHDK and CDR2 is SYGVNS. The CDR3, as DNA: TGTGCCAGCAGTGAATCAGGGAGCGCTTTCTTT. It translates to CASSESGSAFF.

This clone has just one count. V gene TRBV14 combines with J gene TRBJ1-1, with D maybe TRBD1 (5 bases). Trimming cost V 6 bases and J 7 bases, with 18 bases left between them. Germline V lookup: CDR1 SGHDN, CDR2 FVKESK. CDR3 length: 14 residues. The CDR3 here is CASSRKTGASEAFF. For the CDR3, the DNA is TGTGCCAGCAGTCGTAAAACCGGGGCCAGTGAAGCTTTCTTT.

The chain recombines TRBV6-2 or TRBV6-3 with TRBJ1-6; D call uncertain. V lost 2 bases to trimming and J lost 8 bases, with 16 bases between them. Germline values: CDR1 MNHEY, CDR2 SVGEGT. The CDR3 runs 16 residues. The CDR3 reads CASSYRAASRDSPLHF. The CDR3 nucleotides read TGTGCCAGCAGTTACAGGGCAGCCAGTCGGGATTCACCCCTCCACTTT.

This rearrangement joins TRBV10-2 to TRBJ1-1; D is perhaps TRBD1 (5 bases). V lost 10 bases to trimming and J lost 0 bases, with 9 bases between them. Per the germline V gene, CDR1 is WSHSY and CDR2 is SAAADI. CDR3 length: 12 residues. This chain's CDR3 is CATQGLNTEAFF. CDR3 bases: TGCGCCACCCAGGGACTGAACACTGAAGCTTTCTTT.

Here the CDR3 DNA reads TGCGCCAGCAGTGAACGGACAGGGGAGGCAAAGCTGTTTTTT. Translating it yields CASSERTGEAKLFF. The chain joins TRBV10-2 to TRBJ2-2, with TRBD1 matching 9 bases. V lost 3 bases, J lost 12 bases, and 8 bases stayed unmatched. This CDR3 spans 14 amino acids. Germline V CDR1 and CDR2: WSHSY, SAAADI.

The chain is built from TRBV30 and TRBJ1-5; D is ambiguous. Germline V gives CDR1 GTSNPN, CDR2 SVGIG (reference sequence). The length of the CDR3 is 13 residues. Trimming removed 5 bases from V and 0 bases from J, with 8 bases in between. This CDR3 is CAWGLDSNQPQHF. CDR3 in DNA: TGTGCCTGGGGGTTGGATAGCAATCAGCCCCAGCATTTT.

V gene TRBV19 combines with J gene TRBJ1-5; 7 bases fit TRBD1. The CDR3 runs 13 residues. CDR1 LNHDA and CDR2 SQIVND come from the germline V gene (reference sequence). J gave up 4 bases and V 5 bases, and 2 bases lay outside the gene matches. CDR3 sequence: CASSSTGNQPQHF. The CDR3, as DNA: TGTGCCAGTAGTTCGACAGGGAATCAGCCCCAGCATTTT.

This clone was counted only a few times. The J gene is TRBJ1-5, the V gene TRBV29-1, with D hard to call. Trimming stripped 0 bases from V and 7 bases from J, with 7 bases between. Germline CDR1 and CDR2: SQVTM and ANQGSEA. The CDR3 contains 12 residues. The CDR3 nucleotides read TGCAGCGTTGAAGATCCGGGGCAGCCCCAGCATTTT. This encodes CSVEDPGQPQHF.

V and J are TRBV18 and TRBJ1-1, with no clear D. CDR3 size: 13 residues. Trimming took 6 bases from V and 0 from J, leaving 8 bases between them. From germline, CDR1 is KGHSH and CDR2 LQKENI. The CDR3 coding sequence is TGTGCCAGCTCCCTAGAGGTGAACACTGAAGCTTTCTTT. Protein sequence: CASSLEVNTEAFF.

V gene TRBV13 combines with J gene TRBJ2-2; D call uncertain. Germline CDR1 PRHDT, CDR2 FYEKMQ (reference sequence). CDR3 length: 13 residues. V lost 5 bases and J lost 6, with 10 bases in between. The CDR3 DNA is TGTGCCAGCAGCCCCCAAGACGCCGGGGAGCTGTTTTTT. As protein: CASSPQDAGELFF.

CDR3 region: CASSLSGTKNEKLFF. CDR3 nucleotides: TGTGCCAGCAGTTTATCCGGGACCAAGAATGAAAAACTGTTTTTT. The rearrangement uses TRBV28 and TRBJ1-4; maybe TRBD1 (5 bases). The germline CDR1 and CDR2 sequences are MDHEN and SYDVKM. The CDR3 spans 15 residues. The V gene lost 1 base and the J gene lost 5 bases, with 11 bases spanning the gap. The variable domain in full, with the rest retrieved from reference TRBV28 and TRBJ1-4, is DVKVTQSSRYLVKRTGEKVFLECVQDMDHENMFWYRQDPGLGLRLIYFSYDVKMKEKGDIPEGYSVSREKKERFSLILESASTNQTSMYLCASSLSGTKNEKLFFGSGTQLSVL.

The chain has TRBV5-1 and TRBJ1-6; 8 bases fit TRBD1. V lost 4 bases to trimming and J lost 9 bases; unmatched junction nucleotides: 6. Germline values: CDR1 SGHRS, CDR2 YFSETQ. The CDR3 covers 14 residues. CDR3: CASSAGQGISPLHF. CDR3 nucleotide sequence: TGCGCCAGCAGCGCCGGACAGGGAATTTCACCCCTCCACTTT.

This clone occurred a few times. The CDR3 DNA is TGTGCCAGCAGCTTAGGTGGACCGGGAGCTGAAAAACTGTTTTTT. This gives the protein CASSLGGPGAEKLFF. V usage is TRBV11-2 and J usage is TRBJ1-4; D unresolved. The CDR3 covers 15 residues. From germline, CDR1 is SGHAT and CDR2 FQNNGV. Trimming pared 1 base from V and 7 bases from J, leaving 13 bases between.

The V gene is TRBV9, the J gene TRBJ1-5; TRBD1 is a possible D gene (6 bases). CDR3 length: 15 residues. V was shortened by 5 bases and J by 3 bases, with 15 bases between the two germline ends. From germline, CDR1 is SGDLS and CDR2 YYNGEE. The CDR3 spells CASSATGGLNQPQHF. CDR3 nucleotides: TGTGCCAGCAGTGCGACAGGCGGTCTCAATCAGCCCCAGCATTTT.

The chain recombines TRBV9 with TRBJ1-6; D is possibly TRBD1 (5 bases). The germline CDR1 and CDR2 sequences are SGDLS and YYNGEE. V dropped 3 bases and J dropped 7 bases, with 23 bases sitting between them. The CDR3 spans 18 residues. Written as DNA, the CDR3 is TGTGCCAGCAGCGCCCTGGATTGGGGGAACCGGCCCAATTCACCCCTCCACTTT. Translated: CASSALDWGNRPNSPLHF.

In this sample, this clone turned up a few times. The J gene is TRBJ1-1, the V gene TRBV7-9; D not certain. This CDR3 has 12 residues. CDR1 is SEHNR and CDR2 is FQNEAQ in the germline V gene (reference sequence). The ends were cut back, 6 bases at V and 10 bases at J, with 15 bases in the middle. The CDR3 loop is CASRPDGDGAFF. CDR3 sequence (DNA): TGTGCCAGCAGGCCTGACGGAGACGGAGCTTTCTTT.

A single count supports this clone. The chain recombines TRBV6-5 with TRBJ2-3; the D gene could be TRBD1 or TRBD2 (6 bases each). V was cut by 8 bases and J by 2 bases, with 11 bases left in between. CDR1 and CDR2 (germline): MNHEY, SVGAGI. The CDR3 length is 13 residues. CDR3 in DNA: TGTGCCAGCGGCTGGGGGGCCACAGATACGCAGTATTTT. Protein product: CASGWGATDTQYF.